This record looks at one T cell receptor beta chain sequence and its context. No cognate antigen has been identified for it. The record has no base qualities; no much larger clone is one base away. The data derive from a study of blood T cell repertoires in COVID-19 (dated by TCRdb to about 2020). Looking at the study overall: Samples covering the acute and convalescent phases of COVID-19 were provided by collaborators in the United States, Italy and Spain. A freely available public database, intended as a resource for researchers studying the immune response to SARS-CoV-2, is where the repertoires were released. Deeply sampled blood TCRbeta repertoires from subjects exposed to, actively infected with, or recovered from COVID-19 were included in the dataset. Sample metadata almost always included a de-identified subject ID, COVID-19 status, age in years and sex. Samples came from the ongoing ImmuneRACE study (first 160 participants) plus 1,254 subjects from 6 global collaborators. Where available, HLA class I and class II types were taken from metadata supplied by the sample provider and were not determined by assay-based typing. The material from the prospective study consisted of cDNA or gDNA derived from T cells, B-cell-depleted T cells, or PBMCs.

Summary of the overall study and its limitations: The quantity of clinical and demographic metadata differed by source and by participant and was supplied without curation.

Enrolling through a virtual design, the prospective study's participants ranged in age from roughly 18 to 95 years and lived across roughly 23 United States geographic areas. To assign participants to cohorts, the prospective study relied on clinical history that participants themselves reported in a screening survey and a study questionnaire. In the prospective study, whole blood, serum and a nasopharyngeal or oropharyngeal swab were collected from each participant by mobile phlebotomists. Prospective study participants could optionally give additional blood draws and questionnaires over an approximately 2-month period. Blood samples from the prospective study were shipped frozen or at room temperature prior to DNA extraction. TCRbeta CDR3 regions were amplified from genomic DNA using the immunoSEQ Assay, a bias-controlled multiplex PCR. The paper's data handling went like this. The number of nucleated cells in each sample was estimated by amplification of reference gene primers within the assay. To quantify the absolute abundance of each unique TCRbeta CDR3 rearrangement, sequence reads were collapsed and filtered. For each sample, productive Simpson clonality was calculated by taking the square root of Simpson's diversity index across productive rearrangements. Sourced from immuneACCESS, this table was stored by TCRdb with only in-frame sequences that have V and J called. A share of the clones is absent; for the studies checked, an unresolved V gene accounts for under half, and the remainder has no known explanation. V and J calls and clone size follow that table, whereas D and trimming were derived from the DNA. Across this sample there are about 400,000 clones, with around 90% seen only once. The ten largest clones capture roughly 2% of the sample.

CDR1 and CDR2 were assigned from the germline V gene as MNHEY and SVGAGI. From the cysteine up to the phenylalanine, the CDR3 has a length of 11 residues. Only the CDR3 DNA is retained, 33 bases long and in frame from the first base. V was cut back by 5 bases and J by 13 bases, leaving a gap of 12 bases between them. The rearranged chain carries TRBV6-5 and TRBJ2-4, with TRBD1 tentatively as D gene (5 bases match). This receptor was obtained from a woman between 40 and 50 years old with acute COVID-19. The material sequenced was PBMCs or T cells enriched from blood (not recorded which). The bases are TGTGCCAGCAGTCAGGGCCGGTTACAGTACTTC. It encodes CASSQGRLQYF.